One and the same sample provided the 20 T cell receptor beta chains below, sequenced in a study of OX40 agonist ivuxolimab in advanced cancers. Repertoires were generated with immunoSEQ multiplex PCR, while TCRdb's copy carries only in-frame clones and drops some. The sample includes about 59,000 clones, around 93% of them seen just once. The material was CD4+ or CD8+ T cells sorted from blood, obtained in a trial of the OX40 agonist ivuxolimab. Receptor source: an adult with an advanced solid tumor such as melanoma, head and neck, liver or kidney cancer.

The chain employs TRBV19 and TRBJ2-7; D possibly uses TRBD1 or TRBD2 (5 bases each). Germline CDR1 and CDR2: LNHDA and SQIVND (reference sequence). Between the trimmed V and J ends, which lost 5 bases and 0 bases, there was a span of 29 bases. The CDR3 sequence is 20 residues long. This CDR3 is CASSDRDETLTLRSSYEQYF. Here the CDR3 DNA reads TGTGCCAGTAGTGATCGGGACGAAACACTGACCTTAAGGAGCTCCTACGAGCAGTACTTC. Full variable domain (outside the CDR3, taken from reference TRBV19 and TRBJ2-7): DGGITQSPKYLFRKEGQNVTLSCEQNLNHDAMYWYRQDPGQGLRLIYYSQIVNDFQKGDIAEGYSVSREKKESFPLTVTSAQKNPTAFYLCASSDRDETLTLRSSYEQYFGPGTRLTVT.

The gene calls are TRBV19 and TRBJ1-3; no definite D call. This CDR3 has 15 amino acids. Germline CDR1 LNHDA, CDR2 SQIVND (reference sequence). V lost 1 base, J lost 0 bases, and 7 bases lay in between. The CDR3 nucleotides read TGTGCCAGTAGTATAGCGCGCGGCTCTGGAAACACCATATATTTT. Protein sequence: CASSIARGSGNTIYF.

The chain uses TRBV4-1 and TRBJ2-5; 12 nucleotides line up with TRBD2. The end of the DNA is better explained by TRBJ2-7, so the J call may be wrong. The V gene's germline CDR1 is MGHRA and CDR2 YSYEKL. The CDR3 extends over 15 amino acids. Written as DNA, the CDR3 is TGCGCCAGCAGCCAAGTGAGACTAGCGGGAGACGAGCAGTACTTC. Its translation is CASSQVRLAGDEQYF.

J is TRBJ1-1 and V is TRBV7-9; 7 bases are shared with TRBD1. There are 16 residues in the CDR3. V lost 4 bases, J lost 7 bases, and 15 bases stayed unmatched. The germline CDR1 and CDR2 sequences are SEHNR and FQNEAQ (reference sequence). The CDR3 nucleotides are TGTGCCAGCAGCTCCCAGGAATGGCAGGGGGTTGGTGAAGCTTTCTTT. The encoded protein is CASSSQEWQGVGEAFF.

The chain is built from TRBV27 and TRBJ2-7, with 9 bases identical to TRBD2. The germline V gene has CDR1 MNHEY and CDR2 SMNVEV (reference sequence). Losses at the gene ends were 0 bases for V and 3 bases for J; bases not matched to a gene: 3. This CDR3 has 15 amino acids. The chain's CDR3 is CASSLSKTSGYEQYF. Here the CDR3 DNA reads TGTGCCAGCAGTTTATCGAAGACTAGCGGCTACGAGCAGTACTTC.

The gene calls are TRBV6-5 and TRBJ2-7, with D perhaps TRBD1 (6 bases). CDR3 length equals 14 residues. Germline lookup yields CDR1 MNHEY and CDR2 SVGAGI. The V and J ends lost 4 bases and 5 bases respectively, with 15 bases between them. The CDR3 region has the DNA TGTGCCAGCAGTTCCACAGGGATTAACGACGAGCAGTACTTC. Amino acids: CASSSTGINDEQYF.

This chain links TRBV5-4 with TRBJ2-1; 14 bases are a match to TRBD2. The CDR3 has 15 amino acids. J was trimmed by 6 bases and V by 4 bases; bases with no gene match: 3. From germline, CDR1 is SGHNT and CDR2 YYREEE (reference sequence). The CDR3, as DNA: TGTGCCAGCAGCCTGGGACTAGCGGGGGTCAATGAGCAGTTCTTC. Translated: CASSLGLAGVNEQFF.

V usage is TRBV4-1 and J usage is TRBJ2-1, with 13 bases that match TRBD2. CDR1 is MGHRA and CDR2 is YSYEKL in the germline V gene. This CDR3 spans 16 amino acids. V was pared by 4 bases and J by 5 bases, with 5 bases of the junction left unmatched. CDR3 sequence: CASSLRGTSGDNEQFF. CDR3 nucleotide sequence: TGCGCCAGCAGCCTAAGAGGGACTAGCGGGGACAATGAGCAGTTCTTC.

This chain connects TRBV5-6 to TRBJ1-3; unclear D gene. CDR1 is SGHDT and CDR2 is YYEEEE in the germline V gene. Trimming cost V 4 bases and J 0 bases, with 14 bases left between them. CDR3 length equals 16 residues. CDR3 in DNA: TGTGCCAGCAGCCGCTCCGGGAGCCCCTCTGGAAACACCATATATTTT. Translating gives CASSRSGSPSGNTIYF.

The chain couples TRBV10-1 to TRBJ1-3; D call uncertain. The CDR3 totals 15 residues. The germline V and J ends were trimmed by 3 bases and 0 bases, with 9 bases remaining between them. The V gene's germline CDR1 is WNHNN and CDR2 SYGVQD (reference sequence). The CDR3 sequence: CASSDSGSSGNTIYF. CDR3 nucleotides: TGCGCCAGCAGTGACTCAGGAAGCTCTGGAAACACCATATATTTT.

The CDR3 bases are TGTGCCAGCAGTTTAGGTTCTAGCTGGGTAGTAGATACGCAGTATTTT. Protein product: CASSLGSSWVVDTQYF. J is TRBJ2-3 and V is TRBV27, with a weak D call TRBD2 (5 bases). V was shortened by 2 bases and J by 5 bases, with 17 bases between the two germline ends. The CDR3 has 16 amino acids. Germline CDR1 reads MNHEY; CDR2 reads SMNVEV (reference sequence).

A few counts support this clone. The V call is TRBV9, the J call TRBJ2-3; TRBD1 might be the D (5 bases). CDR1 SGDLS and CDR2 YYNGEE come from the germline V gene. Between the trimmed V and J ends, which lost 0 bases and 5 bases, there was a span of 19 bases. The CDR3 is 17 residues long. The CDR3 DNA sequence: TGTGCCAGCAGCGTAGAGGCAGGGTTATGGTCTATAGATACGCAGTATTTT. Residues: CASSVEAGLWSIDTQYF.

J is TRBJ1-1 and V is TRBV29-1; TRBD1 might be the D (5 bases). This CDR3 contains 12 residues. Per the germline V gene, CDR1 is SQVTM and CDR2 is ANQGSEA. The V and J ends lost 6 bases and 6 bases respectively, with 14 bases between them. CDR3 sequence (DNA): TGCAGCGTCCTCCGGGGGGTCGCTGAAGCTTTCTTT. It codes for CSVLRGVAEAFF. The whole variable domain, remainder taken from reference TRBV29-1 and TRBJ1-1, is SAVISQKPSRDICQRGTSLTIQCQVDSQVTMMFWYRQQPGQSLTLIATANQGSEATYESGFVIDKFPISRPNLTFSTLTVSNMSPEDSSIYLCSVLRGVAEAFFGQGTRLTVV.

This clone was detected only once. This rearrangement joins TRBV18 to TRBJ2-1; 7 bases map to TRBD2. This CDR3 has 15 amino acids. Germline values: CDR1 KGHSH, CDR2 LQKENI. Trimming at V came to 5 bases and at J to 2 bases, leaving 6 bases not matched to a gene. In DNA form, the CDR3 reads TGTGCCAGCTCAGATCTAGCGGACCCCTACAATGAGCAGTTCTTC. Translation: CASSDLADPYNEQFF.

CDR3 bases: TGTGCCAGCAGCTGCCTTTCGCGGGAGTGTGAGCAGTTCTTC. Encoded protein: CASSCLSRECEQFF. The chain joins TRBV7-2 to TRBJ2-1; 7 bases fit TRBD2. Germline V gives CDR1 SGHTA, CDR2 FQGNSA. The V and J ends lost 4 bases and 9 bases, in that order; junction bases with no gene match: 9. CDR3 length: 14 residues.

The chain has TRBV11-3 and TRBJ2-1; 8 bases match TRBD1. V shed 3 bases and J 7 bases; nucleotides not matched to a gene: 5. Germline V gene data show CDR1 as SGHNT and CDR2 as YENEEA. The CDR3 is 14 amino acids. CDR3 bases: TGTGCCAGCAGCTTGTTCAGGGGGCAAAATGAGCAGTTCTTC. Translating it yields CASSLFRGQNEQFF.

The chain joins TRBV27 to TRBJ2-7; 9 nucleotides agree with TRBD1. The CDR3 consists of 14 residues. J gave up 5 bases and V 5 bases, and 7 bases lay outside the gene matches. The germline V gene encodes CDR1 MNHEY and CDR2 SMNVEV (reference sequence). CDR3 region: CASSPGQGRDEQYF. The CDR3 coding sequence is TGTGCCAGCAGTCCCGGACAGGGGAGGGACGAGCAGTACTTC.

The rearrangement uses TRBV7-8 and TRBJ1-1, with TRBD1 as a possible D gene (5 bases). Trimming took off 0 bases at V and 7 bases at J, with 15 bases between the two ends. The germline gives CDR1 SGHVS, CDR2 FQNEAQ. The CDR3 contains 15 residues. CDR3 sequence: CASSLANRSTREAFF. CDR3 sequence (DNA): TGTGCCAGCAGCTTAGCGAACAGGTCGACCCGTGAAGCTTTCTTT.

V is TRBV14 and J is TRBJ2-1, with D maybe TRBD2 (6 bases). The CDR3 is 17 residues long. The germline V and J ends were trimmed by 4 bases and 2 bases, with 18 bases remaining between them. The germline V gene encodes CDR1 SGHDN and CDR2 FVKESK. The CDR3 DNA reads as TGTGCCAGCAGCCGACACGAGGAGGGAGGAGCCTACAATGAGCAGTTCTTC. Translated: CASSRHEEGGAYNEQFF.

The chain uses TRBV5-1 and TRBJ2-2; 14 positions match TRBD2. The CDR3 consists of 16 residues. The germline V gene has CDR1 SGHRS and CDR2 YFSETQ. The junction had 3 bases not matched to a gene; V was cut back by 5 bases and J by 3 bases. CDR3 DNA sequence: TGCGCCAGCAGGCCGGGACTAGCGGGAGACACCGGGGAGCTGTTTTTT. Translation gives CASRPGLAGDTGELFF.